This T cell receptor beta chain was identified in a study of long-term antiretroviral therapy in people with HIV. The study's findings and limits: Among HIV repertoires, CDR3 length ranges were narrower than those of controls.

Germline-derived CDR1 and CDR2 are MNHEY and SMNVEV (reference sequence). The CDR3 runs 15 residues. Trimming stripped 2 bases from V and 3 bases from J, with 12 bases between. Runs used v3.0 of the immunoSEQ assay and were done at survey level. This table comes from immunoSEQ multiplex PCR, and its TCRdb copy is limited to in-frame clones, with some not included. There are tens of thousands of clones in the sample; roughly three quarters occur only once, and about 5.3% lies in the top ten. A word on this clone: The antigen remains undetermined.

The material was unsorted PBMCs, obtained 0.5 years after starting antiretroviral therapy. V is TRBV27 and J is TRBJ2-3; D is undetermined. The TCR originated in a woman in her thirties or forties with HIV. CDR3 DNA sequence: TGTGCCAGCAGTTTAGCTCTAGACCTAACAGATACGCAGTATTTT. This codes for CASSLALDLTDTQYF.